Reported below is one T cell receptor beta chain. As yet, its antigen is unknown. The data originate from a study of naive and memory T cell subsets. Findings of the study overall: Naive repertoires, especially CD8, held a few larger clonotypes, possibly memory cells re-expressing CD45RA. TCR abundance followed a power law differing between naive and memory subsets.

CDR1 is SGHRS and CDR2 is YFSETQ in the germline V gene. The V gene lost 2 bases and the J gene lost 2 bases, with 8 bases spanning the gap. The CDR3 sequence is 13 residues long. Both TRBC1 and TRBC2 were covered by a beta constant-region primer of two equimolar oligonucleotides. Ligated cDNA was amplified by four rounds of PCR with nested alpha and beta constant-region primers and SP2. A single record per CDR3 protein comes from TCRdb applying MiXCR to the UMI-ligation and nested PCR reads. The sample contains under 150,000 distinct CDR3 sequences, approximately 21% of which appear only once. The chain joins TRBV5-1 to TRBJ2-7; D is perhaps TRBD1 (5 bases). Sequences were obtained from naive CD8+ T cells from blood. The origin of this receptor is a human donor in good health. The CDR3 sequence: CASSFGATYEQYF. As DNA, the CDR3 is TGCGCCAGCAGCTTTGGGGCGACCTACGAGCAGTACTTC.